The 30 T cell receptor beta chains below were found in one sample sequenced in a study of Ad26.COV2.S vaccination and SARS-CoV-2 variants. Measured with immunoSEQ multiplex PCR; TCRdb has only the in-frame clones, and not every one. The sample records around 350,000 clones, 85% being singletons. The treatment is: 19 received Ad26.COV2.S at low or high dose, single or two shots; roughly five received placebo; per-sample allocation not given. Sampling occurred on day 63 after the first vaccine or placebo injection. Sequences were derived from peripheral blood, sampled in a trial of Ad26.COV2.S vaccine versus placebo. The receptors shown here come from a person aged 18-65 years who received the Ad26.COV2.S COVID-19 vaccine or a placebo.

The chain links TRBV6-9 to TRBJ2-7; D ambiguous. Germline values: CDR1 MNHGY, CDR2 SVAAGI. Deletions cut 3 bases from V and 9 bases from J, with 18 bases between. The CDR3 totals 14 residues. In nucleotides, the CDR3 is TGTGCCAGCAGTTACCAGAAAAGGGTCGGTGGGCAGTACTTC. This gives the protein CASSYQKRVGGQYF.

For the CDR3, the DNA is TGTGCCTGGAGTGTACTTCTAGCGGGAAACCCGGGGGGCGGGGAGCTGTTTTTT. Its protein product is CAWSVLLAGNPGGGELFF. The V gene is TRBV30, the J gene TRBJ2-2; 9 positions match TRBD2. From germline, CDR1 is GTSNPN and CDR2 SVGIG (reference sequence). The CDR3 runs 18 residues. J gave up 7 bases and V 0 bases, and 15 bases lay outside the gene matches.

The chain uses TRBV7-9 and TRBJ2-5, with 11 bases identical to TRBD2. This CDR3 has 14 amino acids. Per the germline V gene, CDR1 is SEHNR and CDR2 is FQNEAQ (reference sequence). Trimming removed 1 base from V and 5 bases from J; junction bases left unmatched: 0. The CDR3 protein is CASSLGLAGETQYF. As DNA, the CDR3 is TGTGCCAGCAGCTTAGGACTAGCGGGGGAGACCCAGTACTTC.

The chain joins TRBV6-2 or TRBV6-3 to TRBJ1-1, with TRBD1 as a possible D gene (6 bases). CDR3 length: 13 residues. The germline V and J ends were trimmed by 2 bases and 5 bases, with 9 bases remaining between them. In germline, CDR1 is MNHEY, CDR2 SVGEGT. As DNA, the CDR3 is TGTGCCAGCAGTTACGACAGGAAAACTGAAGCTTTCTTT. Its translation is CASSYDRKTEAFF.

This chain links TRBV5-8 with TRBJ1-1; TRBD1 might be the D (6 bases). Trimming cost V 0 bases and J 8 bases, with 11 bases left between them. CDR1 is SGHTS, CDR2 YDEGEE, per germline. The CDR3 is 13 amino acids. The CDR3: CASSLDRDAEAFF. CDR3 coding DNA: TGTGCCAGCAGCTTGGACAGGGATGCCGAAGCTTTCTTT.

The chain is built from TRBV15 and TRBJ2-4, with TRBD1 identical over 9 bases. The CDR3 runs 15 residues. CDR1 and CDR2 from the germline V gene are LNHNV and YYDKDF (reference sequence). With V trimmed by 4 bases and J by 9 bases, 10 bases remained unmatched. CDR3: CATSTGQGFEGIQYF. CDR3 sequence (DNA): TGTGCCACCAGCACTGGACAGGGGTTTGAAGGCATTCAGTACTTC.

This chain uses TRBV21-1 with TRBJ1-2; TRBD1, the D gene given by the table, was not confirmed from the DNA. TRBV21-1 is listed as a pseudogene. The CDR3 extends over 14 amino acids. As DNA, the CDR3 is TGTGCCAGCAGCTCCTCCAGGGCGGACTATGGCTACACCTTC. Encoded protein: CASSSSRADYGYTF.

This chain links TRBV5-4 with TRBJ2-7, with D perhaps TRBD2 (6 bases). This CDR3 has 13 amino acids. From germline, CDR1 is SGHNT and CDR2 YYREEE (reference sequence). Trimming left V 4 bases short and J 2 bases short, with 10 bases between. The CDR3 sequence: CASSPGTPYEQYF. CDR3 nucleotide sequence: TGTGCCAGCAGCCCTGGGACTCCCTACGAGCAGTACTTC.

The chain carries TRBV10-1 and TRBJ2-5, with 7 positions matching TRBD2. The V gene end was trimmed by 6 bases and the J gene end by 3 bases; junction bases not matched to a gene: 25. Germline CDR1 and CDR2: WNHNN and SYGVQD (reference sequence). There are 20 residues in the CDR3. CDR3 DNA sequence: TGCGCCAGCAGCGGGGGGTGGAGGACGGCCCCTATAACGCCCGAAGAGACCCAGTACTTC. This codes for CASSGGWRTAPITPEETQYF.

The chain is built from TRBV28 and TRBJ1-2, with D unresolved. V was clipped by 5 bases and J by 0 bases, with 13 bases between them. Germline V gene sequence: CDR1 MDHEN, CDR2 SYDVKM. The CDR3 sequence is 15 residues long. The CDR3 DNA reads TGTGCCAGCAGTCCTCCGGGAAACGCTAACTATGGCTACACCTTC. It specifies CASSPPGNANYGYTF.

The V call is TRBV5-6, the J call TRBJ2-2, with D uncertain. CDR3 length: 16 residues. The germline V gene encodes CDR1 SGHDT and CDR2 YYEEEE. The germline V and J ends were trimmed by 2 bases and 2 bases, with 13 bases remaining between them. CDR3 nucleotides: TGTGCCAGCAGCTTAATGGACGGATTTAACACCGGGGAGCTGTTTTTT. It is translated as CASSLMDGFNTGELFF.

This chain uses TRBV7-2 with TRBJ2-1; 7 bases agree with TRBD2. CDR1 is SGHTA, CDR2 FQGNSA, per germline. CDR3 length: 16 residues. V shed 0 bases, J shed 4 bases, and the junction held 6 bases outside the gene matches. The DNA for the CDR3 is TGTGCCAGCAGCTTAGCGCGCGGGACTATATACAATGAGCAGTTCTTC. Translating it yields CASSLARGTIYNEQFF.

This clone was counted a single time. This sequence joins TRBV9 and TRBJ2-1, with TRBD2 matching 11 bases. The J segment lost 4 bases and the V segment lost 1 base, leaving 4 bases of the junction unmatched. Germline CDR1 is SGDLS and CDR2 is YYNGEE. The CDR3 covers 16 residues. CDR3 region: CASSVLAGGTYNEQFF. In DNA form, the CDR3 reads TGTGCCAGCAGCGTACTAGCGGGAGGAACTTACAATGAGCAGTTCTTC.

The CDR3 DNA reads TGTGCCAGCAGCGATCGGCGGCCAGGGGGCTTTTCGACGCGCACCTTC. This encodes CASSDRRPGGFSTRTF. The chain links TRBV9 to TRBJ1-2, with TRBD1 matching 8 bases. This CDR3 has 16 amino acids. Germline assignment: CDR1 SGDLS and CDR2 YYNGEE. J gave up 13 bases and V 3 bases, and 20 bases lay outside the gene matches. The whole variable domain, remainder taken from reference TRBV9 and TRBJ1-2, is DSGVTQTPKHLITATGQRVTLRCSPRSGDLSVYWYQQSLDQGLQFLIQYYNGEERAKGNILERFSAQQFPDLHSELNLSSLELGDSALYFCASSDRRPGGFSTRTFGSGTRLTVV.

The chain carries TRBV6-5 and TRBJ2-2; D is unresolved. The CDR3 runs to 15 residues. CDR1 is MNHEY and CDR2 is SVGAGI in the germline V gene. Trimming pared 4 bases from V and 5 bases from J, leaving 14 bases between. The CDR3 region has the DNA TGTGCCAGCAGTTTCTTCTCACTTCGGACCGGGGAGCTGTTTTTT. This translates into CASSFFSLRTGELFF.

V is TRBV7-8 and J is TRBJ2-2; 10 bases fit TRBD2. The germline gives CDR1 SGHVS, CDR2 FQNEAQ. V was clipped by 3 bases and J by 6 bases; unmatched bases: 7. The CDR3 sequence is 16 residues long. The DNA of the CDR3 is TGTGCCAGCAGCTTGGCTAGCGGGAGTTCCGCCGGGGAGCTGTTTTTT. This translates into CASSLASGSSAGELFF.

The rearrangement uses TRBV10-1 and TRBJ2-2; D is ambiguous. There are 16 residues in the CDR3. From germline, CDR1 is WNHNN and CDR2 SYGVQD (reference sequence). The V gene lost 0 bases and the J gene lost 4 bases, with 12 bases spanning the gap. CDR3 nucleotide sequence: TGCGCCAGCAGTGAGTCGATGAGCGAAGGCACCGGGGAGCTGTTTTTT. It is translated as CASSESMSEGTGELFF.

V is TRBV30 and J is TRBJ2-5, with 8 bases that match TRBD2. CDR1 GTSNPN and CDR2 SVGIG come from the germline V gene (reference sequence). The CDR3 has 13 amino acids. V was pared by 8 bases and J by 5 bases, with 10 bases of the junction left unmatched. The CDR3 sequence is CAGERENLETQYF. The CDR3 nucleotides read TGTGCCGGAGAGCGGGAGAACCTGGAGACCCAGTACTTC.

The chain uses TRBV18 and TRBJ2-1, with 8 bases lining up with TRBD2. Germline CDR1 is KGHSH and CDR2 is LQKENI. V lost 1 base to trimming and J lost 7 bases; unmatched junction nucleotides: 9. The CDR3 totals 16 residues. CDR3 coding DNA: TGTGCCAGCTCACCACGGGCGGGGGGCCTTAATAATGAGCAGTTCTTC. Amino acids: CASSPRAGGLNNEQFF.

The chain combines TRBV28 with TRBJ2-2; D call uncertain. This CDR3 is 13 amino acids long. V was cut by 2 bases and J by 7 bases, with 8 bases left in between. CDR1 MDHEN and CDR2 SYDVKM come from the germline V gene. The CDR3 DNA follows: TGTGCCAGCAGTTTAAGGTTGAGCGGGGAGCTGTTTTTT. Encoded protein: CASSLRLSGELFF.

The rearrangement uses TRBV28 and TRBJ1-6, with 7 bases lining up with TRBD1. The CDR3 sequence is 15 residues long. The germline CDR1 and CDR2 sequences are MDHEN and SYDVKM. Unmatched junction bases numbered 7, after V lost 2 bases and J lost 9 bases. CDR3 loop: CASSLGTAFFSPLHF. The CDR3 region has the DNA TGTGCCAGCAGTTTAGGGACAGCGTTTTTTTCACCCCTCCACTTT.

The rearrangement joins TRBV6-6 to TRBJ1-2; D perhaps matches TRBD1 (5 bases). CDR3 length equals 15 residues. CDR1 is MNHNY, CDR2 SVGAGI, per germline (reference sequence). V was trimmed by 5 bases and J by 6 bases, leaving 19 bases between them. CDR3 in amino acids: CASSPRGRLVDGYTF. For the CDR3, the DNA is TGTGCCAGCAGTCCCCGGGGCAGGCTGGTAGATGGCTACACCTTC.

This chain links TRBV7-2 with TRBJ1-4; no clear D. Germline V CDR1 and CDR2: SGHTA, FQGNSA. V was clipped by 5 bases and J by 8 bases, with 18 bases between them. The CDR3 contains 15 residues. Here the CDR3 DNA reads TGTGCCAGCAGCACAGCTGTAAACAGTGGCGAAAAACTGTTTTTT. Its protein is CASSTAVNSGEKLFF.

This chain uses TRBV6-6 with TRBJ2-5; TRBD1 aligns across 7 bases. Looked up from germline, CDR1 is MNHNY and CDR2 is SVGAGI (reference sequence). Germline trimming cut 10 bases from V and 3 bases from J; bases unmatched to any gene: 14. The CDR3 contains 15 residues. CDR3 protein: CATNLGRGREETQYF. DNA for the CDR3: TGTGCCACCAACCTCGGAAGGGGGCGCGAAGAGACCCAGTACTTC.

This clone has more than one count but fewer than ten. This chain uses TRBV3-1 (or the pseudogene TRBV3-2) with TRBJ2-1; 7 bases match TRBD1. This CDR3 has 16 amino acids. CDR1 and CDR2 (germline): LGHDT, YNNKEL (reference sequence). Germline trimming cut 2 bases from V and 5 bases from J; bases unmatched to any gene: 9. Here the CDR3 reads CASSQTGTAVDNEQFF. CDR3 coding DNA: TGTGCCAGCAGCCAAACCGGGACAGCCGTCGACAATGAGCAGTTCTTC.

The V call is TRBV15, the J call TRBJ2-3; D ambiguous. The CDR3 is 15 residues long. The V and J ends lost 3 bases and 4 bases respectively, with 14 bases between them. From germline, CDR1 is LNHNV and CDR2 YYDKDF (reference sequence). This CDR3 is CATSSLLGQPDTQYF. The DNA for the CDR3 is TGTGCCACCAGCAGTCTCCTAGGGCAGCCAGATACGCAGTATTTT.

The rearrangement joins TRBV4-1 to TRBJ2-5, with D maybe TRBD2 (6 bases). Germline V gene lookup returns CDR1 MGHRA and CDR2 YSYEKL. Trimming removed 3 bases at V and 5 bases at J, with 22 bases between. This CDR3 is 17 amino acids long. CDR3 coding DNA: TGCGCCAGCAGCCACCACGATGGGGACTGGGTCGGGGAGACCCAGTACTTC. Protein sequence: CASSHHDGDWVGETQYF.

The rearrangement links TRBV29-1 to TRBJ2-5; 10 bases line up with TRBD2. Losses at the gene ends were 4 bases for V and 5 bases for J; bases not matched to a gene: 7. In germline, CDR1 is SQVTM, CDR2 ANQGSEA. The CDR3 extends over 14 amino acids. The CDR3 coding sequence is TGCAGCGTTGGGGCTAGCGGGAGATTGGAGACCCAGTACTTC. Amino acid sequence: CSVGASGRLETQYF.

CDR3 in amino acids: CASKVGEGQPQHF. The CDR3 coding sequence is TGTGCCAGTAAGGTCGGGGAGGGTCAGCCCCAGCATTTT. The chain carries TRBV19 and TRBJ1-5, with D hard to call. CDR3 size: 13 residues. The V and J ends lost 7 bases and 6 bases respectively, with 13 bases between them. Germline V gene data show CDR1 as LNHDA and CDR2 as SQIVND (reference sequence).

The chain joins TRBV3-1 (or the pseudogene TRBV3-2) to TRBJ2-3; the D is unclear. V dropped 1 base and J dropped 5 bases, with 22 bases sitting between them. This CDR3 has 18 residues. The germline CDR1 and CDR2 sequences are LGHDT and YNNKEL (reference sequence). The CDR3 bases are TGTGCCAGCAGCCAAGTGTTTTTGGGCCTCTCTCTAGTAGATACGCAGTATTTT. This encodes CASSQVFLGLSLVDTQYF.